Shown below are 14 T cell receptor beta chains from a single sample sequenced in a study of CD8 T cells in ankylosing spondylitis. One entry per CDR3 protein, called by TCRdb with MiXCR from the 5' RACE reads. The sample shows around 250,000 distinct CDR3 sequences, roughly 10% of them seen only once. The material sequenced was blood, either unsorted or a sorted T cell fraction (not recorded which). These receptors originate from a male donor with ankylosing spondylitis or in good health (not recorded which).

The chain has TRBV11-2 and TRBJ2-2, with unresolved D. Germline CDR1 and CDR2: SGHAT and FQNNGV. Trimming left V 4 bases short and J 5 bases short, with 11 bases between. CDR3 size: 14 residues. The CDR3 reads CASSSYTVTGELFF. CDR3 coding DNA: TGTGCCAGCAGCTCCTACACGGTAACCGGGGAGCTGTTTTTT.

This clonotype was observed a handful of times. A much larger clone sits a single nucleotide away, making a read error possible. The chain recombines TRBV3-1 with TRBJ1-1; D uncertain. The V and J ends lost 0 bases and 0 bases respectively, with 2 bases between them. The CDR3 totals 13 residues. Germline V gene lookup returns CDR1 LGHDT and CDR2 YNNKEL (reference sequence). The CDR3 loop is CASSQEMNTEAFF. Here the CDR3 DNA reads TGTGCCAGCAGCCAAGAGATGAACACTGAAGCTTTCTTT. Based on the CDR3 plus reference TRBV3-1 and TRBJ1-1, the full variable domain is DTAVSQTPKYLVTQMGNDKSIKCEQNLGHDTMYWYKQDSKKFLKIMFSYNNKELIINETVPNRFSPKSPDKAHLNLHINSLELGDSAVYFCASSQEMNTEAFFGQGTRLTVV.

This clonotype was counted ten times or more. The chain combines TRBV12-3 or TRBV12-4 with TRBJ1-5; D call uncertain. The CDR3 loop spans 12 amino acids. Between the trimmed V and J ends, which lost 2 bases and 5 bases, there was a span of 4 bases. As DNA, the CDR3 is TGTGCCAGCAGTTTACCGTATCAGCCCCAGCATTTT. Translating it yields CASSLPYQPQHF.

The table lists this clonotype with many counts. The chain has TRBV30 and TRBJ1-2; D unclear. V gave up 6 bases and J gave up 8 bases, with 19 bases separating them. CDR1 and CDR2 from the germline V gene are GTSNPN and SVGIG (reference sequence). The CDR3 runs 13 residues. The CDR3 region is CACPQTRFMGYTF. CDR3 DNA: TGTGCCTGTCCCCAAACGCGTTTTATGGGCTACACCTTC.

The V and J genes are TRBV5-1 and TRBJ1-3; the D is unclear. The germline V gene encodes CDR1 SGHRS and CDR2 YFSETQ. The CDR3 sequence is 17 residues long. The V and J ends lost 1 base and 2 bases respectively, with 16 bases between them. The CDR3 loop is CASSLYDLRVAGNTIYF. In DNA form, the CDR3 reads TGCGCCAGCAGCTTGTACGATCTTCGGGTAGCTGGAAACACCATATATTTT.

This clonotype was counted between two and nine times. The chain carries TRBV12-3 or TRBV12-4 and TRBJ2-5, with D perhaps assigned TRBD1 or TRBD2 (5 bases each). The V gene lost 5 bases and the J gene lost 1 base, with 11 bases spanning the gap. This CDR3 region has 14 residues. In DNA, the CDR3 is TGTGCCAGCAGTCCGGGGCCCGTCCAAGAGACCCAGTACTTC. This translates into CASSPGPVQETQYF.

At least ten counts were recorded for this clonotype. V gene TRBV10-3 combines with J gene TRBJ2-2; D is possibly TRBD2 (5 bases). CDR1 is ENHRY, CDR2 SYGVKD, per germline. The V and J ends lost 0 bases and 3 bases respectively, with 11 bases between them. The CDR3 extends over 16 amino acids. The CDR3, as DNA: TGTGCCATCAGTGAGTCTTGGTTGGGAGACACCGGGGAGCTGTTTTTT. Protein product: CAISESWLGDTGELFF.

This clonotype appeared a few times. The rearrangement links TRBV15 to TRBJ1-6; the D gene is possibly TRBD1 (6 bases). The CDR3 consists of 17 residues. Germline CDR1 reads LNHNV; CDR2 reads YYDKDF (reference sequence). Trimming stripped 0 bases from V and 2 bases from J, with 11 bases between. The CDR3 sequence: CATSRDRDNPYNSPLHF. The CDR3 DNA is TGTGCCACCAGCAGAGATCGGGACAACCCCTATAATTCACCCCTCCACTTT.

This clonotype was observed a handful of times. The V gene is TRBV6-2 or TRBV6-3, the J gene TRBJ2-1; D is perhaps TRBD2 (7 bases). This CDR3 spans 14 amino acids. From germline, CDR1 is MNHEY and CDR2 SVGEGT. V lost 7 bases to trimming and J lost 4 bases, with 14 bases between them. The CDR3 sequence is CASTSGGEYNEQFF. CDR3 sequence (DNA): TGTGCCAGCACATCGGGGGGCGAGTACAATGAGCAGTTCTTC.

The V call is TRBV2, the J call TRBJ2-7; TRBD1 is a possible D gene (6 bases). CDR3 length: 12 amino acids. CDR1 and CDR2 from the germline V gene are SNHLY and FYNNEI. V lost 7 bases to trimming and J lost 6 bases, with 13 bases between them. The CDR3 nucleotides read TGTGCCAGCACTAAAGGGACACTCGAGCAGTACTTC. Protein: CASTKGTLEQYF.

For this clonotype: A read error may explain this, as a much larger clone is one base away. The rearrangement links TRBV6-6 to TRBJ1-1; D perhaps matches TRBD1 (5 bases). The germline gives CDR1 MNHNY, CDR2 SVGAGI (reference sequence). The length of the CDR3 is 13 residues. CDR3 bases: TGTGCCAGCACTCGGGGGGTAAACACTGCAGCTTTCTTT. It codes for CASTRGVNTAAFF.

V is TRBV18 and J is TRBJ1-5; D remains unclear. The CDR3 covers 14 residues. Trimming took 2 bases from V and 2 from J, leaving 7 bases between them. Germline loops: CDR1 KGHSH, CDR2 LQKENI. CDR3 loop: CASSPAGGNQPQHF. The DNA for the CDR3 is TGTGCCAGCTCACCAGCTGGGGGCAATCAGCCCCAGCATTTT.

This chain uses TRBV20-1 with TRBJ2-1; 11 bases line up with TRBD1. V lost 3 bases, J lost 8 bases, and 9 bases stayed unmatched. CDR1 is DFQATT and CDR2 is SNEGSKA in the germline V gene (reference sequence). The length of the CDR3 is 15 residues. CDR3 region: CSASPSGQGGDEQFF. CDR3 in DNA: TGCAGTGCTAGTCCCTCGGGACAGGGGGGCGATGAGCAGTTCTTC.

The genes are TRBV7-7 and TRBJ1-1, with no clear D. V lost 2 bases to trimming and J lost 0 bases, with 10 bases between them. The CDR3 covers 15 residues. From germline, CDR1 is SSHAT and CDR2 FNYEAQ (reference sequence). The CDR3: CASSLQLFMNTEAFF. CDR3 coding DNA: TGTGCCAGCAGCTTACAGCTATTCATGAACACTGAAGCTTTCTTT.